The T cell receptor (beta chain) under discussion was sequenced for a study of beta chain features in type 1 diabetes. On the study more broadly: Across every sample, 107,917,701 sorted cells were examined in total. Study-wide findings and caveats: There were fewer insertions and more deletions at the VDJ junctions of type 1 diabetes patients. All four CD4+ subsets of Type 1 diabetes patients contained TCRB CDR3s that were moderately but significantly shorter.

As every portion of the isolated RNA was reverse transcribed, the sequencing read expressed TCRB transcripts. Clones were read by immunoSEQ multiplex PCR, and TCRdb kept only the in-frame ones, dropping some. The sample lists some 360,000 clones, 8.5% to 10% occurring once. Deletions cut 2 bases from V and 10 bases from J, with 12 bases between. Germline CDR1 and CDR2: MNHEY and SMNVEV (reference sequence). The CDR3 extends over 13 amino acids. Details on this clone: Antigen: not known.

Cells sorted by CD45RO/CCR7/CD25/CD127/CD95/CD27 comprised CD4+ naive, central memory, regulatory and stem cell-like memory cells. This TCR came from a man aged 30 to 39 with type 1 diabetes. The V gene is TRBV27, the J gene TRBJ2-1; D may be TRBD1 or TRBD2 (5 bases each). The specimen sequenced was central memory CD4+ T cells from blood. As DNA, the CDR3 is TGTGCCAGCAGTTTAGAGGGGAGAGGCGAGCAGTTCTTC. This codes for CASSLEGRGEQFF.